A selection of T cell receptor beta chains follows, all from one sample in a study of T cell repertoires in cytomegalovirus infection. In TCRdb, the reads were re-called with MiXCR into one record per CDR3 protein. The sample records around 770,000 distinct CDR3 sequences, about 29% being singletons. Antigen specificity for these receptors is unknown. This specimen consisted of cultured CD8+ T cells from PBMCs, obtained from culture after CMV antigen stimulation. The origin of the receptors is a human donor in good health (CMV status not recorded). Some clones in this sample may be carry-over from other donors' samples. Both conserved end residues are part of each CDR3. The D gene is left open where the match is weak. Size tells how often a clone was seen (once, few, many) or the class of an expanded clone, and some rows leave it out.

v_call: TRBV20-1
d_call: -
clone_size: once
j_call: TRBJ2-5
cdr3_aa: CSARFWAGDEETQYF
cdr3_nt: TGCAGTGCTAGATTTTGGGCAGGGGATGAGGAGACCCAGTACTTC

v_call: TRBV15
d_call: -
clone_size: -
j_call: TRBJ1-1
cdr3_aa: CATSRFTEAFF
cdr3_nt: TGTGCCACCAGCAGATTCACTGAAGCTTTCTTT

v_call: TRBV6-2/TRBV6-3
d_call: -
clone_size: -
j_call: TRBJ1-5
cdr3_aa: CASSSTGTAYQPQHF
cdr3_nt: TGTGCCAGCAGTTCCACCGGGACGGCGTATCAGCCCCAGCATTTT

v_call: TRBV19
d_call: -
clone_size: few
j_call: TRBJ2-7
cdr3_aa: CASSRYGAYEQYF
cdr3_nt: TGTGCCAGTAGTAGATACGGGGCCTACGAGCAGTACTTC

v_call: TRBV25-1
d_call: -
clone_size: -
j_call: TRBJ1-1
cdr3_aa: CASSERQKNTEAFF
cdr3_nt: TGTGCCAGCAGTGAGCGCCAGAAGAACACTGAAGCTTTCTTT

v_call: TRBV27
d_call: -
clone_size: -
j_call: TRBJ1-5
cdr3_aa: CASRKGWGSAQPQHF
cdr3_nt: TGTGCCAGCAGGAAGGGTTGGGGGAGCGCTCAGCCCCAGCATTTT

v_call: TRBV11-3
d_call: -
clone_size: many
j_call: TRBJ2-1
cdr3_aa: CASSQPGEGAYNEQFF
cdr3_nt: TGTGCCAGCAGCCAGCCGGGGGAGGGGGCCTACAATGAGCAGTTCTTC

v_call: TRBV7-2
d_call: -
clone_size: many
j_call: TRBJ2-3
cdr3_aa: CASSMNPTDTQYF
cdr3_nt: TGTGCCAGCAGCATGAACCCCACAGATACGCAGTATTTT

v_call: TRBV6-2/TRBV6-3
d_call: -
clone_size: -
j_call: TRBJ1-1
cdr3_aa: CASSSGVTTEAFF
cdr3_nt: TGTGCCAGCAGTTCAGGGGTTACCACTGAAGCTTTCTTT

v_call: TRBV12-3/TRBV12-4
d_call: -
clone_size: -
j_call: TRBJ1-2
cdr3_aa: CASSDNLGLGGYTF
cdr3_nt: TGTGCCAGCAGTGATAACCTAGGCCTCGGTGGCTACACCTTC

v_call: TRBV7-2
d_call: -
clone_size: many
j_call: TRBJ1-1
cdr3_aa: CASWGRAPEAFF
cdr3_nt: TGTGCCAGCTGGGGGAGGGCCCCTGAAGCTTTCTTT

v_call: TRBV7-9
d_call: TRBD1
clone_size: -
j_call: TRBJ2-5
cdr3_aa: CASSSLDRVQETQYF
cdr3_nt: TGTGCCAGCAGCAGCCTCGACAGGGTCCAAGAGACCCAGTACTTC

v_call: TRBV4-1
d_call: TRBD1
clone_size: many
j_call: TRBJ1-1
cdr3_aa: CASSPPGTGDTEAFF
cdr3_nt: TGCGCCAGCAGCCCACCCGGGACAGGGGACACTGAAGCTTTCTTT

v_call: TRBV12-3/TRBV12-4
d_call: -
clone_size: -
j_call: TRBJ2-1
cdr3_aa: CASSLGSPILHEQFF
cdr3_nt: TGTGCCAGCAGCCTCGGGTCGCCGATCCTCCATGAGCAGTTCTTC

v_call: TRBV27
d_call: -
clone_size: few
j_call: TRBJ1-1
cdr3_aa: CASSRGSLDTEAFF
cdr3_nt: TGTGCCAGCAGTAGGGGTAGTTTGGACACTGAAGCTTTCTTT

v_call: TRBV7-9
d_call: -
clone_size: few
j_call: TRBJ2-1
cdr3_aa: CASSLAQGGDEQFF
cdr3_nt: TGTGCCAGCAGCTTAGCACAGGGAGGCGATGAGCAGTTCTTC

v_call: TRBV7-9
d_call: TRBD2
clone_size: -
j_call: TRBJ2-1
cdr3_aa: CASSLGLAGRIGQFF
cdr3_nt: TGTGCCAGCAGCCTGGGACTAGCGGGGAGGATTGGGCAGTTCTTC

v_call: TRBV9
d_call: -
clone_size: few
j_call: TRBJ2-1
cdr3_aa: CASSVGEGNEQFF
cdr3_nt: TGTGCCAGCAGCGTAGGTGAGGGCAATGAGCAGTTCTTC

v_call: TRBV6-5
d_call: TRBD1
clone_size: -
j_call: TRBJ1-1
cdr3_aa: CASSDGSDRGTEAFF
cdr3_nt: TGTGCCAGCAGTGACGGGTCCGACAGGGGGACTGAAGCTTTCTTT

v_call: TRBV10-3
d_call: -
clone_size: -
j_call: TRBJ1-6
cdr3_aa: CAISESRVQDNSPLHF
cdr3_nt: TGTGCCATCAGTGAGTCGAGGGTACAGGATAATTCACCCCTCCACTTT

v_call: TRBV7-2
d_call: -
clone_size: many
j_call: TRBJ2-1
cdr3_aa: CASSLTWDEQFF
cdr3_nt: TGTGCCAGCAGCCTTACCTGGGATGAGCAGTTCTTC

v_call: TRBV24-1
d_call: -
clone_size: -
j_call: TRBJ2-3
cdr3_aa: CATSDFEGGTTDTQYF
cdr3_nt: TGTGCCACCAGTGATTTTGAGGGGGGGACGACAGATACGCAGTATTTT

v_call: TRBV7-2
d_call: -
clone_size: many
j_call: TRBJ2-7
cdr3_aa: CASSFPVIGYEQYF
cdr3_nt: TGTGCCAGCAGCTTCCCCGTAATCGGCTACGAGCAGTACTTC

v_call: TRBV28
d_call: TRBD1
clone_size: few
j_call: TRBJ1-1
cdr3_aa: CASSFQGDNMNTEAFF
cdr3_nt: TGTGCCAGCAGTTTCCAGGGGGACAACATGAACACTGAAGCTTTCTTT

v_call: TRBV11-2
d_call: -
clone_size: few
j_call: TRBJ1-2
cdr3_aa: CASSPLNYGYTF
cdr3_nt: TGTGCCAGCAGCCCCCTTAACTATGGCTACACCTTC

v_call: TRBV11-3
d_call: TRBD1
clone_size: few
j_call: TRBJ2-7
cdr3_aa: CASSLVVTGVFYEQYF
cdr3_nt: TGTGCCAGCAGCTTAGTCGTTACAGGGGTTTTTTACGAGCAGTACTTC

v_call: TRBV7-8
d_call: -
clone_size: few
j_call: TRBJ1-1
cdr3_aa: CASSSDGRAFF
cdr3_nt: TGTGCCAGCAGCTCGGACGGGAGAGCTTTCTTT

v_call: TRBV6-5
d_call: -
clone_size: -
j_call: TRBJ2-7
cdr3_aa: CASSYGQGSSYEQYF
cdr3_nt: TGTGCCAGCAGTTACGGGCAGGGGAGCTCCTACGAGCAGTACTTC

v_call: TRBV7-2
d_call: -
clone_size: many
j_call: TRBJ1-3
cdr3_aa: CASSLRQKDSGNTIYF
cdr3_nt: TGTGCCAGCAGCTTACGACAGAAAGACTCTGGAAACACCATATATTTT

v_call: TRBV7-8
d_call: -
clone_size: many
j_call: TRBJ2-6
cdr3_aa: CASSLIGARSGANVLTF
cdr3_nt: TGTGCCAGCAGCTTAATCGGGGCGCGCTCTGGGGCCAACGTCCTGACTTTC

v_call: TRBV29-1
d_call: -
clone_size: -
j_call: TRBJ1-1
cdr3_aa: CSVELRGRRDLNTEAFF
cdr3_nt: TGCAGCGTTGAGTTACGGGGACGGAGAGACTTGAACACTGAAGCTTTCTTT

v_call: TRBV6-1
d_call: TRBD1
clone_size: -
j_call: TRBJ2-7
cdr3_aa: CASSEARDSSYEQYF
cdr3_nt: TGTGCCAGCAGTGAAGCCCGGGACAGCTCCTACGAGCAGTACTTC

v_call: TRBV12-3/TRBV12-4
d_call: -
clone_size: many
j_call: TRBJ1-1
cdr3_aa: CASSFGGMNTEAFF
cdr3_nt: TGTGCCAGCAGCTTCGGGGGCATGAACACTGAAGCTTTCTTT

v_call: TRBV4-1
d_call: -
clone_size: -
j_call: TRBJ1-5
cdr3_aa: CASSQVDLNQPQHF
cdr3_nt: TGCGCCAGCAGCCAAGTGGACCTAAATCAGCCCCAGCATTTT

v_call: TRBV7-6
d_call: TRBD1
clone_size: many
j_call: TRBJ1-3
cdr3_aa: CASSSGQGRTGNTIYF
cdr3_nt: TGTGCCAGCAGCTCGGGACAGGGCCGAACTGGAAACACCATATATTTT

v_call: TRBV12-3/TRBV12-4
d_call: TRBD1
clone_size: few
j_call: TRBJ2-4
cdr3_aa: CASSSDRGKNIQYF
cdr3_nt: TGTGCCAGCAGTTCCGACAGGGGAAAAAACATTCAGTACTTC

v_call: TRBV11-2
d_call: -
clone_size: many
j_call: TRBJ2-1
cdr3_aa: CASSIHPGGPYNEQFF
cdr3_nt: TGTGCCAGCAGCATACACCCAGGGGGGCCCTACAATGAGCAGTTCTTC

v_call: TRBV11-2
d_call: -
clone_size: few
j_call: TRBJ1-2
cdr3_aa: CASSSTRQGSNYGYTF
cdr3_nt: TGTGCCAGCAGCTCCACACGGCAGGGCTCTAACTATGGCTACACCTTC

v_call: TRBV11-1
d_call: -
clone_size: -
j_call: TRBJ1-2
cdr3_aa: CASSLQATSDGYTF
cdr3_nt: TGTGCCAGCAGCTTACAGGCTACCAGCGATGGCTACACCTTC

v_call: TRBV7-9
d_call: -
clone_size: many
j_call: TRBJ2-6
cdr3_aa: CASSPSSGANVLTF
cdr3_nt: TGTGCCAGCAGTCCGAGCTCTGGGGCCAACGTCCTGACTTTC

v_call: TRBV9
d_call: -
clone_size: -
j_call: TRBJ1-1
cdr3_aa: CASSVGEVF
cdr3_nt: TGTGCCAGCAGCGTAGGAGAGGTGTTT

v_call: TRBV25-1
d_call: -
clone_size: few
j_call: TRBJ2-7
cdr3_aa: CASSGRTSAYEQYF
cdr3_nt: TGTGCCAGCAGTGGGCGGACATCTGCCTACGAGCAGTACTTC

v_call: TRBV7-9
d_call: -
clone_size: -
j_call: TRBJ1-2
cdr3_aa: CASSLVGGEGYGYTF
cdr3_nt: TGTGCCAGCAGCTTAGTCGGGGGGGAAGGCTATGGCTACACCTTC

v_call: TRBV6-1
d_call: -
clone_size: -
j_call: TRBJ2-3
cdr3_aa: CASSGGLSQGDTQYF
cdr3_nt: TGTGCCAGCAGCGGAGGGTTGTCCCAAGGAGATACGCAGTATTTT

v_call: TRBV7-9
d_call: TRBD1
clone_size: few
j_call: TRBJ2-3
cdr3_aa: CASSFLGQGASDTQYF
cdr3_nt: TGTGCCAGCAGTTTTTTGGGACAGGGGGCTTCAGATACGCAGTATTTT

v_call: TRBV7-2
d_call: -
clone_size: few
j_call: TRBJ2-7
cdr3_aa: CASSLVGDSYYEQYF
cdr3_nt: TGTGCCAGCAGCTTAGTAGGTGACAGCTACTACGAGCAGTACTTC

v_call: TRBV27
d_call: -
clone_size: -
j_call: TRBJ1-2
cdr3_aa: CASSLSPAAYGYTF
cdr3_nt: TGTGCCAGCAGTTTATCCCCGGCGGCCTATGGCTACACCTTC

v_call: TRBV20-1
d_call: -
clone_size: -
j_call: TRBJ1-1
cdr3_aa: CSARDQGGTEAFF
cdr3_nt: TGCAGTGCTAGAGATCAGGGAGGCACTGAAGCTTTCTTT